This T cell receptor beta chain was retrieved from a study of blood T cell repertoires in COVID-19. As for the study in general: The United States, Italy and Spain provided the acute and convalescent COVID-19 samples. T cells, B-cell-depleted T cells, or PBMCs supplied cDNA or gDNA.

In the original processing: Amplification with reference gene primers provided the estimates of nucleated cell counts. Profiling relied on immunoSEQ multiplex PCR, and the TCRdb table lists in-frame clones only, not all of them. Clonal size and the V and J genes are those of that table, whereas D and trimming came from the DNA. The table shows under 250,000 clones, with 85% to 90% occurring only once. V lost 4 bases, J lost 0 bases, and 7 bases stayed unmatched. Germline lookup yields CDR1 SGHRS and CDR2 YFSETQ. The CDR3 is 16 residues long. The TCR sequence derives from a man in his forties or fifties who had recovered from COVID-19. The rearrangement joins TRBV5-1 to TRBJ2-3, with 8 bases matching TRBD2. The source material was PBMCs or T cells enriched from blood (not recorded which). CDR3 nucleotide sequence: TGCGCCAGCAGCCCCGGGCGGGAGGCAAGCACAGATACGCAGTATTTT. As protein: CASSPGREASTDTQYF.